This TCR beta chain derives from a study of cytomegalovirus exposure and HLA in healthy donors. The germline V gene has CDR1 KGHSH and CDR2 LQKENI. The CDR3 loop spans 17 amino acids. V lost 3 bases and J lost 4; bases outside the gene matches: 15. The primer mix had 60 Vbeta and 13 Jbeta primers. The repertoire was sequenced with immunoSEQ multiplex PCR; TCRdb's copy has only in-frame clones and lacks some. The table shows over 60,000 clones, with approximately 81% occurring only once. V usage is TRBV18 and J usage is TRBJ2-7; 7 nucleotides agree with TRBD2. The specimen was PBMCs. This TCR was recovered from a woman younger than 45 in good health and CMV-seropositive. This chain's CDR3 is CASSPIRLAGDTYEQYF. The CDR3 region has the DNA TGTGCCAGCTCACCCATCAGGCTCGCGGGAGATACTTACGAGCAGTACTTC.